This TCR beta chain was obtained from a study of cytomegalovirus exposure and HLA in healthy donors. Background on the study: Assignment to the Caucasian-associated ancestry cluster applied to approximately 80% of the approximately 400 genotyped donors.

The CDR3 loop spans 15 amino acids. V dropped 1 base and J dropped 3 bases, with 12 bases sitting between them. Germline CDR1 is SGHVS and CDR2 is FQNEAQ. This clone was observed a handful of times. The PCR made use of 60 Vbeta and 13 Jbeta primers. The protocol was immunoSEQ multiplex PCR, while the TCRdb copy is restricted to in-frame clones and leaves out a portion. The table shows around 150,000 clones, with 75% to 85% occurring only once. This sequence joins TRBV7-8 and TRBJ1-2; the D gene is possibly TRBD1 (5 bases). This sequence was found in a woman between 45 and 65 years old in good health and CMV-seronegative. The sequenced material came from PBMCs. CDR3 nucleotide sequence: TGTGCCAGCAGCTTAGTTATTACGGGGGACTATGGCTACACCTTC. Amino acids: CASSLVITGDYGYTF.